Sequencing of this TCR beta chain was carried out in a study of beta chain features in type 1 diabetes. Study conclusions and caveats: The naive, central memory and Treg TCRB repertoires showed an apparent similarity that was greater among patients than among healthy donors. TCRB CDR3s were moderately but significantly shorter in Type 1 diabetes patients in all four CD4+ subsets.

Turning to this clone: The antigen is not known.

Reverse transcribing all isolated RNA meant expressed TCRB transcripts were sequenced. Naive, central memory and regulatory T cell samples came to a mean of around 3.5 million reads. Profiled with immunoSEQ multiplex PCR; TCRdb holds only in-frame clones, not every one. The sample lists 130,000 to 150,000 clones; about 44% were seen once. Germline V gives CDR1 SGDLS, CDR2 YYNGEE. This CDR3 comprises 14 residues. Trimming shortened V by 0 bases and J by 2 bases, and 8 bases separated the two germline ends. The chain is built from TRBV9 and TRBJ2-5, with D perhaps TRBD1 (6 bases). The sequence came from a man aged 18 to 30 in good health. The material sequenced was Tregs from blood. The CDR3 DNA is TGTGCCAGCAGCGTAGGACAGGCTCAAGAGACCCAGTACTTC. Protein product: CASSVGQAQETQYF.